A selection of T cell receptor beta chains follows, all from one sample in a study of cytomegalovirus exposure and HLA in healthy donors. Assay: immunoSEQ multiplex PCR; the TCRdb copy retains only in-frame clones and omits some. This sample has 200,000 or so clones, with roughly 80% found just once. The sequenced material came from PBMCs. The receptor set was obtained from a woman in her twenties or thirties in good health and CMV-seronegative. CDR3s include the opening cysteine and the closing phenylalanine or tryptophan. A D gene is named only where the DNA matches it firmly. Expanded clones get a size class; other rows say once, few or many, or leave the size out.

abundance	v_gene	d_gene	j_gene	CDR3aa	CDR3nt
.	TRBV6-1	.	TRBJ1-6	CASSDRVSYNSPLHF	TGTGCCAGCAGTGACAGGGTTTCCTATAATTCACCCCTCCACTTT
.	TRBV13	TRBD1	TRBJ1-1	CASSKTGGNTEAFF	TGTGCCAGCAGCAAGACAGGGGGGAACACTGAAGCTTTCTTT
.	TRBV5-4	.	TRBJ1-2	CASSLEGYGYTF	TGTGCCAGCAGCTTGGAGGGGTATGGCTACACCTTC
.	TRBV5-1	.	TRBJ2-1	CASSLGPGGGYNEQFF	TGCGCCAGCAGCTTGGGCCCCGGGGGAGGCTACAATGAGCAGTTCTTC
.	TRBV20-1	.	TRBJ2-3	CSAYSDTQYF	TGCAGTGCGTACAGCGATACGCAGTATTTT
once	TRBV2	.	TRBJ2-7	CAISSQGPLEQYF	TGTGCCATCTCAAGTCAGGGGCCCCTCGAGCAGTACTTC
few	TRBV7-9	TRBD1	TRBJ2-7	CASSQDPGTGGHEQYF	TGTGCCAGCAGCCAAGACCCCGGGACAGGGGGCCACGAGCAGTACTTC
.	TRBV15	.	TRBJ2-4	CATSRDMWGENIQYF	TGTGCCACCAGCAGAGATATGTGGGGGGAAAACATTCAGTACTTC
.	TRBV2	.	TRBJ2-3	CAARDGRTDTQYF	TGTGCCGCTCGGGACGGGAGAACAGATACGCAGTATTTT
.	TRBV27	TRBD1	TRBJ2-2	CASSFAGGLSGELFF	TGTGCCAGCAGTTTCGCAGGGGGCTTATCCGGGGAGCTGTTTTTT
.	TRBV11-2	TRBD1	TRBJ2-7	CASSLDRGYYEQYF	TGTGCCAGCAGCTTGGACAGGGGATACTACGAGCAGTACTTC
.	TRBV5-1	TRBD1	TRBJ2-1	CASSLEGTAFDEQFF	TGCGCCAGCAGCTTGGAGGGGACAGCGTTTGATGAGCAGTTCTTC
.	TRBV30	TRBD1	TRBJ2-3	CAWNRDRVEDTQYF	TGTGCCTGGAACCGGGACAGGGTCGAAGATACGCAGTATTTT
.	TRBV2	TRBD2	TRBJ2-5	CASSPLAGGPETQYF	TGTGCCAGCAGTCCTCTAGCGGGGGGGCCAGAGACCCAGTACTTC
few	TRBV9	.	TRBJ2-4	CASSVGASSSKNIQYF	TGTGCCAGCAGCGTAGGGGCTAGCAGTAGCAAAAACATTCAGTACTTC
.	TRBV29-1	TRBD1	TRBJ1-2	CSVDDRVRSGYTF	TGCAGCGTTGACGACAGGGTCCGATCTGGCTACACCTTC
.	TRBV5-6	TRBD1	TRBJ2-7	CASSRMPTGVYEQYF	TGTGCCAGCAGCCGAATGCCCACAGGGGTCTACGAGCAGTACTTC
.	TRBV30	TRBD1	TRBJ2-7	CAWSGVTGGYEQYF	TGTGCCTGGAGTGGAGTGACAGGGGGCTACGAGCAGTACTTC
.	TRBV19	.	TRBJ1-4	CASSVSGYEKLFF	TGTGCCAGTAGTGTCTCCGGTTACGAAAAACTGTTTTTT
once	TRBV7-2	.	TRBJ1-3	CASSHAPGRENTIYF	TGTGCCAGCAGCCACGCCCCTGGGCGGGAAAACACCATATATTTT
.	TRBV30	.	TRBJ1-2	CAWSWREMKGYTF	TGTGCCTGGAGCTGGCGGGAGATGAAAGGCTACACCTTC
.	TRBV7-8	TRBD2	TRBJ2-7	CASSPLIRDYEQGEQYF	TGTGCCAGCAGCCCCCTTATAAGGGACTACGAGCAAGGCGAGCAGTACTTC
.	TRBV29-1	TRBD2	TRBJ2-1	CSVEGGKSSYNEQFF	TGCAGCGTTGAGGGGGGGAAAAGCTCCTACAATGAGCAGTTCTTC
.	TRBV30	TRBD1	TRBJ1-4	CAWSTQDRDVEKLFF	TGTGCCTGGTCGACCCAGGACAGGGACGTGGAAAAACTGTTTTTT
.	TRBV2	.	TRBJ2-5	CASKGPRTGMGGPRRTQYF	TGTGCCAGCAAAGGGCCGAGGACAGGGATGGGGGGGCCAAGGCGGACCCAGTACTTC
.	TRBV19	.	TRBJ2-5	CASSIGSQETQYF	TGTGCCAGTAGTATTGGCAGTCAAGAGACCCAGTACTTC
.	TRBV6-5	.	TRBJ2-1	CASNPQRVSGDEQFF	TGTGCCAGCAACCCCCAGCGGGTCAGTGGTGATGAGCAGTTCTTC
.	TRBV2	TRBD1	TRBJ1-5	CASSVIGQGSQPQHF	TGTGCCAGCAGTGTAATTGGACAGGGAAGTCAGCCCCAGCATTTT
.	TRBV5-1	.	TRBJ2-3	CASSFGAGTDTQYF	TGCGCCAGCAGCTTTGGAGCGGGCACAGATACGCAGTATTTT
.	TRBV7-2	TRBD1	TRBJ2-1	CASSPPRTGLLGEQFF	TGTGCCAGCAGCCCGCCTAGGACAGGCCTCCTGGGTGAGCAGTTCTTC
.	TRBV29-1	TRBD1	TRBJ2-7	CSARQGTYEQYF	TGCAGCGCAAGACAGGGAACCTACGAGCAGTACTTC
.	TRBV9	TRBD1	TRBJ1-3	CASSADRGYGNTIYF	TGTGCCAGCAGCGCCGACAGGGGGTACGGAAACACCATATATTTT
.	TRBV7-9	.	TRBJ2-1	CASSLATTESYNEQFF	TGTGCCAGCAGCTTAGCGACAACTGAAAGCTACAATGAGCAGTTCTTC
.	TRBV7-6	TRBD2	TRBJ2-7	CASSLGGLGIREQYF	TGTGCCAGCAGTCTAGGGGGACTAGGGATTAGGGAGCAGTACTTC
.	TRBV6-5	.	TRBJ2-3	CASSHQRVDTQYF	TGTGCCAGCAGTCACCAACGGGTGGATACGCAGTATTTT
.	TRBV15	.	TRBJ1-1	CATSRSSTEAFF	TGTGCCACCAGCAGATCGTCTACTGAAGCTTTCTTT
once	TRBV27	TRBD1	TRBJ2-7	CASSQSRAGGYDEQYF	TGTGCCAGCAGCCAGTCGCGGGCAGGGGGTTACGACGAGCAGTACTTC
once	TRBV5-1	.	TRBJ2-3	CASSFNLGAQYF	TGCGCCAGCAGCTTCAATTTGGGCGCGCAGTATTTT
.	TRBV6-1	.	TRBJ1-2	CASSEMVRGLDGYTF	TGTGCCAGCAGTGAAATGGTTAGGGGTTTGGATGGCTACACCTTC
.	TRBV11-2	TRBD2	TRBJ2-7	CASSLDRASGPYEQYF	TGTGCCAGCAGCTTAGACCGGGCTAGCGGGCCCTACGAGCAGTACTTC